This T cell receptor beta chain came from a study of cytomegalovirus exposure and HLA in healthy donors. Findings and caveats of the study: At a 0.05 false discovery rate, a later analysis found some 18,000 TCR beta sequences to be associated with HLA alleles.

This clone was observed once. Its antigen is unidentified. PCR employed 60 Vbeta and 13 Jbeta primers. Some clones are missing from TCRdb's copy, which holds only in-frame ones; the method was immunoSEQ multiplex PCR. The sample lists some 180,000 clones; around 83% were seen once. The V gene lost 6 bases and the J gene lost 1 base, with 13 bases spanning the gap. This CDR3 comprises 15 residues. In germline, CDR1 is LNHDA, CDR2 SQIVND (reference sequence). The clonotype was recovered from a girl aged 2-10 years in good health and CMV-seropositive. Sequencing was done on a sample of PBMCs. The V call is TRBV19, the J call TRBJ2-4; D unresolved. In nucleotides, the CDR3 is TGTGCCAGTAGGCGTATACTCTCGGCCAAAAACATTCAGTACTTC. Translating gives CASRRILSAKNIQYF.